This T cell receptor (beta chain) was retrieved from a study of shared clonotypes between healthy human individuals. Study-level points and caveats: On the whole, naive subsets had larger estimated richness than memory subsets had. Non-shared clonotypes were found to have lower generation probabilities than the clonotypes that were shared by all four of the sorted-subset donors.

About this clone: The antigen remains undetermined.

Profiling relied on immunoSEQ multiplex PCR, and the TCRdb table lists in-frame clones only, not all of them. The table has some 2 million clones, approximately 95% seen once; the top ten hold approximately 1.2%. CD45RO-negative cells were positively selected for CCR7, leaving out terminally differentiated effector memory CD45RA+ cells. Every contributor of samples was a Caucasian grown-up residing in Nashville, Tennessee. CDR3 length: 17 residues. Trimming shortened V by 5 bases and J by 0 bases, and 19 bases separated the two germline ends. The germline CDR1 and CDR2 sequences are SGHAT and FQNNGV.

This chain connects TRBV11-2 to TRBJ1-2, with unresolved D. Sequenced material: naive CD8+ T cells sorted from blood. The source of this sequence is a man in his late teens or twenties in good health. The CDR3 is CASSPGQLYGANYGYTF. For the CDR3, the DNA is TGTGCCAGCAGCCCCGGGCAGCTGTATGGAGCTAACTATGGCTACACCTTC.